This T cell receptor beta chain was captured by sequencing in a study of CD8 T cells in Susac syndrome. Study-level findings and limits: Individuals included in the TCR sequencing and HLA analysis were acknowledged by the study to be relatively few in number.

CD8+ and CD4+ T cells from blood underwent TCR beta sequencing. TEMRA cells were FACS-enriched and CD8+ and CD4+ T cells negatively isolated. About 0.45 to 1 ug RNA was reverse transcribed with random hexamers. immunoSEQ multiplex PCR amplified TCR beta CDR3 across 54 Vbeta, 13 Jbeta. TCRdb re-called the immunoSEQ multiplex PCR reads through MiXCR, storing one row per CDR3 protein. This table holds hundreds of thousands of distinct CDR3 sequences, 70% to 90% found once. Comment on this clonotype: Its antigen remains unidentified.

CDR3 length: 14 amino acids. Germline V gives CDR1 MNHEY, CDR2 SMNVEV (reference sequence). J lost 9 bases, V lost 2 bases, and 4 bases had no gene match. Sample: CD8+ T cells from PBMCs. The rearrangement joins TRBV27 to TRBJ2-2, with 9 nucleotides matching TRBD2. This receptor was taken from a human donor with multiple sclerosis. CDR3 region: CASSLEASGRELFF. In DNA, the CDR3 is TGTGCCAGCAGTTTAGAGGCTAGCGGGAGGGAGCTGTTTTTT.